This T cell receptor beta chain was retrieved from a study of blood T cell repertoires in COVID-19. Germline V gene sequence: CDR1 GTSNPN, CDR2 SVGIG (reference sequence). This CDR3 contains 12 residues. Trimming removed 2 bases at V and 5 bases at J, with 6 bases between. Original processing notes: Amplification from reference gene primers served as the basis for estimated nucleated cell counts. Assay used: immunoSEQ multiplex PCR; TCRdb lists only in-frame clones, some missing. The V and J calls and the clone size are those of that table, but D and trimming were determined from the DNA. The table has approximately 300,000 clones, less than 85% seen once. Cohorts were determined from participant-reported clinical history.

The source is a woman younger than 45 who had been exposed to COVID-19. The specimen sequenced was PBMCs or T cells enriched from blood (not recorded which). The gene calls are TRBV30 and TRBJ2-2; D remains ambiguous. The CDR3 nucleotides are TGTGCCTGGAGTCGCAGAACCGGGGAGCTGTTTTTT. Its protein is CAWSRRTGELFF.